This TCR beta chain comes out of a study of blood T cell repertoires in COVID-19. V lost 1 base, J lost 0 bases, and 10 bases lay in between. Germline CDR1 is PRHDT and CDR2 is FYEKMQ (reference sequence). The CDR3 runs 17 residues. TCRdb's table, derived via immunoSEQ multiplex PCR, lists solely in-frame clones and lacks some. In the table there are approximately 240,000 clones, approximately 83% of which are singletons. One Seattle source followed patients from active infection through their disease course. This receptor was taken from a woman aged 25 to 39 with COVID-19, enrolled during active disease. This chain joins TRBV13 and TRBJ1-6; weak D call: TRBD1 (5 bases). Source material: peripheral blood. The CDR3 DNA is TGTGCCAGCAGCTTAGACAGGATGAGCTCCTATAATTCACCCCTCCACTTT. The encoded protein is CASSLDRMSSYNSPLHF.